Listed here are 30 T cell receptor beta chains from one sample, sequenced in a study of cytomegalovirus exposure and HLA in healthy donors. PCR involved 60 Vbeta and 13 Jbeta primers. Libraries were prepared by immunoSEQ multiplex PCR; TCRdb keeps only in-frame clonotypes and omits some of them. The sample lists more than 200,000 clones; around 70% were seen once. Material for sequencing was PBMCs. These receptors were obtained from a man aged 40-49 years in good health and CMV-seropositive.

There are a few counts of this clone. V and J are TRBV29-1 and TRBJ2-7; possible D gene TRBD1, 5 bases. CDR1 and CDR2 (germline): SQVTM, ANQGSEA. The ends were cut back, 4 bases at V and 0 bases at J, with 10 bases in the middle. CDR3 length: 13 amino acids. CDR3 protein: CSVGGYSSYEQYF. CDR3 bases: TGCAGCGTTGGGGGCTACAGCTCCTACGAGCAGTACTTC.

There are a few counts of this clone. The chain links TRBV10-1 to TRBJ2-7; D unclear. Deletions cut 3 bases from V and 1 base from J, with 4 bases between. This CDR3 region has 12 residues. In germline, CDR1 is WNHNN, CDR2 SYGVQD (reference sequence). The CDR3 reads CASSDTSYEQYF. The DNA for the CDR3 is TGCGCCAGCAGTGACACTTCCTACGAGCAGTACTTC.

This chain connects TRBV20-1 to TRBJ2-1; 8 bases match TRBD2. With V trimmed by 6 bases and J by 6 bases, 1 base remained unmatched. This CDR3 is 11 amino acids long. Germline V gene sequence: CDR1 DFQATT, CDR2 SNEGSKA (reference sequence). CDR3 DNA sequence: TGCAGTGCCAGCGGGGGCAATGAGCAGTTCTTC. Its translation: CSASGGNEQFF.

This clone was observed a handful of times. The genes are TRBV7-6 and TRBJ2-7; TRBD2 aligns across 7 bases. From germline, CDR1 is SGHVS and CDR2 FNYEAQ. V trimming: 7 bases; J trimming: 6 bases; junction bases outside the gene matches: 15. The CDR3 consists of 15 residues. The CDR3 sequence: CASTPGSGVTVEQYF. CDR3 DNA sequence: TGTGCCAGCACCCCAGGGAGCGGGGTCACGGTCGAGCAGTACTTC.

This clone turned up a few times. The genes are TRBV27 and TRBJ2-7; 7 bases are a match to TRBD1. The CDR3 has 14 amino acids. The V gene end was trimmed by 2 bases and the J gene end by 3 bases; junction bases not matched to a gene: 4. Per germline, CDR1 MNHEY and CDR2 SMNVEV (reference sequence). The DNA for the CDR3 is TGTGCCAGCAGTTTAAAGGGGGCGTACTACGAGCAGTACTTC. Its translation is CASSLKGAYYEQYF.

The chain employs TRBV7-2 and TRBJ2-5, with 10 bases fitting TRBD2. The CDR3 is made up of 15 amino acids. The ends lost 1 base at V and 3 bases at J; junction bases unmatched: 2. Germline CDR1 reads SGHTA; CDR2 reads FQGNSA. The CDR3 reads CASSLGLAGEETQYF. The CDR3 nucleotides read TGTGCCAGCAGCTTAGGTCTAGCGGGGGAAGAGACCCAGTACTTC.

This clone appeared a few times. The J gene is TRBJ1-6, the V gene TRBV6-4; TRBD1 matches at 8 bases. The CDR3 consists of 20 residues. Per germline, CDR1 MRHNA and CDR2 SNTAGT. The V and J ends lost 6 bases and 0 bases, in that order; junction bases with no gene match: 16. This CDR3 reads CASSPSGTGAFGSYNSPLHF. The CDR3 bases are TGTGCCAGCAGCCCATCCGGGACAGGAGCTTTCGGCTCCTATAATTCACCCCTCCACTTT.

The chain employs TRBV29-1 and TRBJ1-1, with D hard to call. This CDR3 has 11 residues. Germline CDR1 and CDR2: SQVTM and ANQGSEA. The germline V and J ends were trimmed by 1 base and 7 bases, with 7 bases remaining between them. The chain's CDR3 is CSVEASNEAFF. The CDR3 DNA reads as TGCAGCGTTGAAGCGTCTAATGAAGCTTTCTTT.

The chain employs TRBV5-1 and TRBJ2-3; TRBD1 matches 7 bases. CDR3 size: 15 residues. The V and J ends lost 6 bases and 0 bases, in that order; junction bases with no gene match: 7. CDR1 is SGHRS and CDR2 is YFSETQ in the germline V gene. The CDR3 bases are TGCGCCAGCACCCGGGACAGCTCTAGCACAGATACGCAGTATTTT. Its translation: CASTRDSSSTDTQYF.

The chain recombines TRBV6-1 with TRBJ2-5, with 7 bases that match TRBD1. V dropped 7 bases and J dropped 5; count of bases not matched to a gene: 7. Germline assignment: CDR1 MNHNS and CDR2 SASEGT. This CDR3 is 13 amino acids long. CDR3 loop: CASNRQGRETQYF. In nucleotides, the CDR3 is TGTGCCAGCAATCGACAGGGTCGGGAGACCCAGTACTTC.

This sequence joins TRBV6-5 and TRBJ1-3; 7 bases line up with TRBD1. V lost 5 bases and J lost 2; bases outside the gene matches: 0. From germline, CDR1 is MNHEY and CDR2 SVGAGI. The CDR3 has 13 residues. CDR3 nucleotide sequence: TGTGCCAGCAGTGGACAGGCTGGAAACACCATATATTTT. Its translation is CASSGQAGNTIYF.

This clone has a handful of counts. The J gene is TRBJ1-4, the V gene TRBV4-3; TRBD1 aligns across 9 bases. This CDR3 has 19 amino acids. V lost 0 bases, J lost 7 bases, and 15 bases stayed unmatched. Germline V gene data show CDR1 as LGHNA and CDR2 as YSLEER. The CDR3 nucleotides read TGCGCCAGCAGCCAAGACCTCAACAGGGGGCAAGGGGTGGGTGAAAAACTGTTTTTT. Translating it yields CASSQDLNRGQGVGEKLFF.

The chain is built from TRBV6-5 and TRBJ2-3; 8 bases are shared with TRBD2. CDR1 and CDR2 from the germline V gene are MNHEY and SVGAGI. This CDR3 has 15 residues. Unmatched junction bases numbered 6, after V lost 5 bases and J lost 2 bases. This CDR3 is CASSRGGPVTDTQYF. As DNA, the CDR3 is TGTGCCAGCAGTCGCGGGGGGCCCGTCACAGATACGCAGTATTTT.

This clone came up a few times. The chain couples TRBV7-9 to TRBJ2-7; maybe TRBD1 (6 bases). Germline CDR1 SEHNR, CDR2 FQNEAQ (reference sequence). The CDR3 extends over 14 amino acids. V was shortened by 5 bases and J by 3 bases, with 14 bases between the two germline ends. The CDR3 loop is CASSPSGTNYEQYF. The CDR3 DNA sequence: TGTGCCAGCAGCCCGTCAGGGACAAACTACGAGCAGTACTTC.

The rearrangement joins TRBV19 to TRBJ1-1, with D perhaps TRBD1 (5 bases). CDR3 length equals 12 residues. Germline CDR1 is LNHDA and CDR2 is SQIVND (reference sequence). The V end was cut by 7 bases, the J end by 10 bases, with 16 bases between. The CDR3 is CASNFRGGGAFF. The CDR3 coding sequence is TGTGCCAGTAATTTCCGGGGCGGGGGAGCTTTCTTT.

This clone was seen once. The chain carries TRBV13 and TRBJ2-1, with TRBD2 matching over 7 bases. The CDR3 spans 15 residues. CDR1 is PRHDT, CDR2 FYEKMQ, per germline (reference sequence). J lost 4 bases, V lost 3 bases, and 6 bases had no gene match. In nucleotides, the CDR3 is TGTGCCAGCAGCTTGGGCGGGGGAAGGTACAATGAGCAGTTCTTC. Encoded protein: CASSLGGGRYNEQFF.

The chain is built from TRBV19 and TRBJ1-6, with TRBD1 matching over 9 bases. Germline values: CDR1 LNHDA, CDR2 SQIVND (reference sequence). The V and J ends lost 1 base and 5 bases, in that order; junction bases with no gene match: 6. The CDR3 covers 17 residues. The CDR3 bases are TGTGCCAGTAGTATAGTCCTAAGGACAGGGGATAATTCACCCCTCCACTTT. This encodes CASSIVLRTGDNSPLHF.

CDR3 nucleotide sequence: TGTGCCAGCACCTCCCAAGGGGGAACGAACACCGGGGAGCTGTTTTTT. This sequence encodes CASTSQGGTNTGELFF. The V and J genes are TRBV9 and TRBJ2-2, with TRBD1 as a possible D gene (6 bases). Looked up from germline, CDR1 is SGDLS and CDR2 is YYNGEE. The ends were cut back, 6 bases at V and 0 bases at J, with 15 bases in the middle. The length of the CDR3 is 16 residues.

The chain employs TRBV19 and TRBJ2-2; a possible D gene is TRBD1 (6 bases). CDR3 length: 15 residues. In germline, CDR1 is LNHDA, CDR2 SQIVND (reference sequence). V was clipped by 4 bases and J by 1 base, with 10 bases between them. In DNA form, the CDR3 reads TGTGCCAGTAGTAATTGGGGACAGAACACCGGGGAGCTGTTTTTT. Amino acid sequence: CASSNWGQNTGELFF.

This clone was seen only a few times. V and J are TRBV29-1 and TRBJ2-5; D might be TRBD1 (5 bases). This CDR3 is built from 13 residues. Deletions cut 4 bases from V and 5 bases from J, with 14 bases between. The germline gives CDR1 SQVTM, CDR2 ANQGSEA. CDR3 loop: CSVARQSRETQYF. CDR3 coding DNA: TGCAGCGTTGCACGACAGAGCAGGGAGACCCAGTACTTC.

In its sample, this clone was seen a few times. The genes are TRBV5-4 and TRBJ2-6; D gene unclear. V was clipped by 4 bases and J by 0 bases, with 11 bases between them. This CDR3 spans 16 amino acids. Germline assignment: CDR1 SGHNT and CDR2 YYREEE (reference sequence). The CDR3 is CASSPPPSSGANVLTF. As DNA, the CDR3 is TGTGCCAGCAGCCCACCACCCAGCTCTGGGGCCAACGTCCTGACTTTC.

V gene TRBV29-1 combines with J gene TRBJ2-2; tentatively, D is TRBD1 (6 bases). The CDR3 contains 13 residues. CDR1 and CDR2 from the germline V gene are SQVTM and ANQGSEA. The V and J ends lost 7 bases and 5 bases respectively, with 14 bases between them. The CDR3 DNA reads TGCAGCGGCCGGGACACCAAAACCGGGGAGCTGTTTTTT. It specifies CSGRDTKTGELFF.

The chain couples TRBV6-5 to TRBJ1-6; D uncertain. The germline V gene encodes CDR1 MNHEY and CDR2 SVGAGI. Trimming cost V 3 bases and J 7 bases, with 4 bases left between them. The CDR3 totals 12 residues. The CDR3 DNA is TGTGCCAGCAGTTATCAGAATTCACCCCTCCACTTT. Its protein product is CASSYQNSPLHF.

The chain's CDR3 is CASSSDSGEKLFF. The CDR3 nucleotides are TGTGCCAGCAGTTCGGACTCCGGGGAAAAACTGTTTTTT. The chain employs TRBV27 and TRBJ1-4; D is unclear. The ends were cut back, 4 bases at V and 8 bases at J, with 11 bases in the middle. Per germline, CDR1 MNHEY and CDR2 SMNVEV (reference sequence). The CDR3 is made up of 13 amino acids.

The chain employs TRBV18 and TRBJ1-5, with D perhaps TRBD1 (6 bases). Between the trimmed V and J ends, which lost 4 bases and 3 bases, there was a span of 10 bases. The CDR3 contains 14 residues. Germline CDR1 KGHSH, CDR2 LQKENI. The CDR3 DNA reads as TGTGCCAGCTCACTTGGACAGCCCAATCAGCCCCAGCATTTT. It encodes CASSLGQPNQPQHF.

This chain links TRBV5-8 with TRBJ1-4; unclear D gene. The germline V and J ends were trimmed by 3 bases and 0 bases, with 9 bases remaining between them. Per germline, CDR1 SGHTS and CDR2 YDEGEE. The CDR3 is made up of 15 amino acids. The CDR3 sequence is CASSSQVATNEKLFF. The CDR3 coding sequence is TGTGCCAGCAGCTCCCAGGTTGCAACTAATGAAAAACTGTTTTTT. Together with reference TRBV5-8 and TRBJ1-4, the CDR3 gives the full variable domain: EAGVTQSPTHLIKTRGQQATLRCSPISGHTSVYWYQQALGLGLQFLLWYDEGEERNRGNFPPRFSGRQFPNYSSELNVNALELEDSALYLCASSSQVATNEKLFFGSGTQLSVL.

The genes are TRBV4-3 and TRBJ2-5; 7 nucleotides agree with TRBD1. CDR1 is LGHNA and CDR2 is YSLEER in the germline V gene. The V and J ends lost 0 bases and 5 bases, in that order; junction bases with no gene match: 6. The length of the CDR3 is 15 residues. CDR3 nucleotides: TGCGCCAGCAGCCAAGATGAGGGGGCGTTGGAGACCCAGTACTTC. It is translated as CASSQDEGALETQYF.

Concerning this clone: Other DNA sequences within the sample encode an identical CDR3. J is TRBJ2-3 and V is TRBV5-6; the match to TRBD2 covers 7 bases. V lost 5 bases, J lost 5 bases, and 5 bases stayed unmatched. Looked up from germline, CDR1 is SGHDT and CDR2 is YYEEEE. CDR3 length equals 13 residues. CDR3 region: CASSFGGGDTQYF. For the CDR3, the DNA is TGTGCCAGCAGTTTTGGGGGGGGAGATACGCAGTATTTT.

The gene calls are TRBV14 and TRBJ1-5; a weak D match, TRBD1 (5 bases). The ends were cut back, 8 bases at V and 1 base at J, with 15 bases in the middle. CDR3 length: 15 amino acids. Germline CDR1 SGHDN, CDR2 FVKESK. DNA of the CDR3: TGTGCCAGCGTCCCAGGGCGGGGGAGCAATCAGCCCCAGCATTTT. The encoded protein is CASVPGRGSNQPQHF.

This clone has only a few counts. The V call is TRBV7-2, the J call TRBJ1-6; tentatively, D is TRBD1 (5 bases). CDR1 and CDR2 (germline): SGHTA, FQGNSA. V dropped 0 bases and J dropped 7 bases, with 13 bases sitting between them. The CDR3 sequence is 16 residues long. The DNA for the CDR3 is TGTGCCAGCAGCTTAGCGGGGCCGGCCGTCAATTCACCCCTCCACTTT. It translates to CASSLAGPAVNSPLHF.